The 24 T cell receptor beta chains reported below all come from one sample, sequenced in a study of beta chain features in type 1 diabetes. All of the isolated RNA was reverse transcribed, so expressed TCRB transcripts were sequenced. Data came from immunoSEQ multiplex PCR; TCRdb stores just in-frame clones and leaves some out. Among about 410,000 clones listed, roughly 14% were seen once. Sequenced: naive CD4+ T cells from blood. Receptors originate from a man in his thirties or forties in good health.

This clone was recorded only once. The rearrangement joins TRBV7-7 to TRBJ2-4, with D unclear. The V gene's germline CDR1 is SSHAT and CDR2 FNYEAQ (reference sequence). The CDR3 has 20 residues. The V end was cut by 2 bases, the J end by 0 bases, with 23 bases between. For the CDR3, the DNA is TGTGCCAGCAGCTTAATAGTTCCGGCCATACCGCTGGTAGCCAAAAACATTCAGTACTTC. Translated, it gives CASSLIVPAIPLVAKNIQYF.

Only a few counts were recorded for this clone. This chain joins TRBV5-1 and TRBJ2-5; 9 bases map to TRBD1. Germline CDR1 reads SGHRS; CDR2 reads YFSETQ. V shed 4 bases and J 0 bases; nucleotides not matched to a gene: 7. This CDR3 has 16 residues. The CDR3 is CASSVPTGGDQETQYF. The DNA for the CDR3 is TGCGCCAGCAGCGTCCCGACAGGGGGGGACCAAGAGACCCAGTACTTC. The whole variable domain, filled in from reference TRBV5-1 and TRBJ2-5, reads KAGVTQTPRYLIKTRGQQVTLSCSPISGHRSVSWYQQTPGQGLQFLFEYFSETQRNKGNFPGRFSGRQFSNSRSEMNVSTLELGDSALYLCASSVPTGGDQETQYFGPGTRLLVL.

CDR3 sequence (DNA): TGCAGCGGCCAGGTCCAGACGAGGACTGAAGCTTTCTTT. The encoded protein is CSGQVQTRTEAFF. The genes are TRBV29-1 and TRBJ1-1, with D uncertain. Germline V gene sequence: CDR1 SQVTM, CDR2 ANQGSEA. This CDR3 is built from 13 residues. With 7 bases removed from V and 5 bases from J, the gap between germline ends came to 17 bases.

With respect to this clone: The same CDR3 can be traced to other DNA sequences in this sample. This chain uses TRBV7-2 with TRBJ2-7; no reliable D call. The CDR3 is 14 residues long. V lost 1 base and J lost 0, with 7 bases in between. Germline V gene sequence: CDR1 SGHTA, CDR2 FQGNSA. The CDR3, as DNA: TGTGCCAGCAGCTTAGAGGCCACCTCCTACGAGCAGTACGTC. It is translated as CASSLEATSYEQYV.

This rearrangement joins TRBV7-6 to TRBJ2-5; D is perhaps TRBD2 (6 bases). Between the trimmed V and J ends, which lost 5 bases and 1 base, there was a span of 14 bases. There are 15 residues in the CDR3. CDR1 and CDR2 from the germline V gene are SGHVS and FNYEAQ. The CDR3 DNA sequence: TGTGCCAGCAGCGCCATCGGCGGGGCCCAAGAGACCCAGTACTTC. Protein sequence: CASSAIGGAQETQYF. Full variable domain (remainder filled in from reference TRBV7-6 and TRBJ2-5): GAGVSQSPRYKVTKRGQDVALRCDPISGHVSLYWYRQALGQGPEFLTYFNYEAQQDKSGLPNDRFSAERPEGSISTLTIQRTEQRDSAMYRCASSAIGGAQETQYFGPGTRLLVL.

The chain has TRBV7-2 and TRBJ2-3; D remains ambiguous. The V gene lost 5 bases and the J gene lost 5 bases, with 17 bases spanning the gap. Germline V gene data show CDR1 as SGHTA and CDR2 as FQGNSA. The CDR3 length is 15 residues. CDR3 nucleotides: TGTGCCAGCAGCCCGCTGCCGCGGAACGGAGATACGCAGTATTTT. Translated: CASSPLPRNGDTQYF. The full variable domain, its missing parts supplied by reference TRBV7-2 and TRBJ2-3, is GAGVSQSPSNKVTEKGKDVELRCDPISGHTALYWYRQSLGQGLEFLIYFQGNSAPDKSGLPSDRFSAERTGGSVSTLTIQRTQQEDSAVYLCASSPLPRNGDTQYFGPGTRLTVL.

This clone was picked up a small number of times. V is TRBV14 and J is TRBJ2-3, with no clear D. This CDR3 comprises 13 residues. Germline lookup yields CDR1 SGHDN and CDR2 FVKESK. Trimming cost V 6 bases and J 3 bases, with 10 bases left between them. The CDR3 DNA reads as TGTGCCAGCAGACTCCATTATACAGATACGCAGTATTTT. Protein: CASRLHYTDTQYF.

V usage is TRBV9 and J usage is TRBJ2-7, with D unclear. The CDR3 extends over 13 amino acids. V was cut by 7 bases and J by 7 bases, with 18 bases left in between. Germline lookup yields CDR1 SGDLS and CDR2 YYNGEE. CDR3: CASYGPILGEQYV. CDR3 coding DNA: TGTGCCAGCTATGGACCGATCCTGGGGGAGCAGTACGTC.

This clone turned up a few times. CDR3 residues: CASSPPGYKNIQYF. The CDR3 coding sequence is TGTGCCAGCAGCCCCCCGGGTTACAAAAACATTCAGTACTTC. The chain joins TRBV11-2 to TRBJ2-4; D remains ambiguous. The CDR3 contains 14 residues. In germline, CDR1 is SGHAT, CDR2 FQNNGV. The ends were cut back, 5 bases at V and 3 bases at J, with 11 bases in the middle. The full variable domain, completed using reference TRBV11-2 and TRBJ2-4, is EAGVAQSPRYKIIEKRQSVAFWCNPISGHATLYWYQQILGQGPKLLIQFQNNGVVDDSQLPKDRFSAERLKGVDSTLKIQPAKLEDSAVYLCASSPPGYKNIQYFGAGTRLSVL.

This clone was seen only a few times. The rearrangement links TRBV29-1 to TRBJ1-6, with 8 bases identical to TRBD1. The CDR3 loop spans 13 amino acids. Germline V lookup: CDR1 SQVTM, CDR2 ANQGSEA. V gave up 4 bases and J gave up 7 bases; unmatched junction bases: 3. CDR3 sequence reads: CSVAQGANSPLHF. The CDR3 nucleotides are TGCAGCGTTGCTCAGGGGGCGAATTCACCCCTCCACTTT.

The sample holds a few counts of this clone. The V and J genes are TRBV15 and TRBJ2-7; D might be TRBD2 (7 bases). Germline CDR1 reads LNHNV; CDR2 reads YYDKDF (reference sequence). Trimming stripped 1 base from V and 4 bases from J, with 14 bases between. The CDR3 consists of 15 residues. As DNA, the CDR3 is TGTGCCACCAGCAGAGGTGGCGGGGGCAGTTACGAGCAGTACTTC. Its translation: CATSRGGGGSYEQYF.

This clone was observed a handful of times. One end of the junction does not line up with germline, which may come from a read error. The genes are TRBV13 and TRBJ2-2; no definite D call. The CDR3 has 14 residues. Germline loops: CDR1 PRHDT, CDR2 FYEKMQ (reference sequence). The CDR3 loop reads CASSFRLNSGELFF. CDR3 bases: TGTGCCAGCAGCTTTCGCCTAAACAGCGGGGAGCTGTTTTTT. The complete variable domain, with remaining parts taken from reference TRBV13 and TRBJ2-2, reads AAGVIQSPRHLIKEKRETATLKCYPIPRHDTVYWYQQGPGQDPQFLISFYEKMQSDKGSIPDRFSAQQFSDYHSELNMSSLELGDSALYFCASSFRLNSGELFFGEGSRLTVL.

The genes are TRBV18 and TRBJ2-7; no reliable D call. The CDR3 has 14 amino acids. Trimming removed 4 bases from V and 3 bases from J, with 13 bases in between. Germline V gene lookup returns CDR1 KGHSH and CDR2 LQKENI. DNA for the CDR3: TGTGCCAGCTCACTCTCGGACCGACTCTACGAGCAGTACTTC. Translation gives CASSLSDRLYEQYF.

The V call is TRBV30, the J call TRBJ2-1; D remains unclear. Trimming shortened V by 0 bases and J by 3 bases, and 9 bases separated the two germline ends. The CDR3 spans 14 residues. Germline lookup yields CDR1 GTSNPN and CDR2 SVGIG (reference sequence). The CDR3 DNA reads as TGTGCCTGGAGTGTATTGCGGTACTACAATGAGCAGTTCTTC. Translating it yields CAWSVLRYYNEQFF. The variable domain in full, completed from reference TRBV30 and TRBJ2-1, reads SQTIHQWPATLVQPVGSPLSLECTVEGTSNPNLYWYRQAAGRGLQLLFYSVGIGQISSEVPQNLSASRPQDRQFILSSKKLLLSDSGFYLCAWSVLRYYNEQFFGPGTRLTVL.

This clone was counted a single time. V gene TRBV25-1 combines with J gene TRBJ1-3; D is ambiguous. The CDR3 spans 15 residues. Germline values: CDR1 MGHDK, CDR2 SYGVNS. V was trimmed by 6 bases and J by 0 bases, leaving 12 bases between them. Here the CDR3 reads CASSHKANSGNTIYF. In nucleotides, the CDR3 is TGTGCCAGCAGCCATAAAGCTAACTCTGGAAACACCATATATTTT.

CDR3 sequence (DNA): TGTGCCAGCAGCGTAGGGGGTACTTACGGCTACACCTTC. Translated, it gives CASSVGGTYGYTF. The J gene is TRBJ1-2, the V gene TRBV9; D remains ambiguous. This CDR3 comprises 13 residues. The V and J ends lost 0 bases and 8 bases respectively, with 11 bases between them. Germline CDR1 reads SGDLS; CDR2 reads YYNGEE.

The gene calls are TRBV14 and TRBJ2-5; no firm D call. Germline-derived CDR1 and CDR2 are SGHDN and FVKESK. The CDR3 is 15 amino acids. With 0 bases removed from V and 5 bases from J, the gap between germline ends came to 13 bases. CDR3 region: CASSQDLVRTETQYF. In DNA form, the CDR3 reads TGTGCCAGCAGCCAAGATCTTGTCCGGACCGAGACCCAGTACTTC.

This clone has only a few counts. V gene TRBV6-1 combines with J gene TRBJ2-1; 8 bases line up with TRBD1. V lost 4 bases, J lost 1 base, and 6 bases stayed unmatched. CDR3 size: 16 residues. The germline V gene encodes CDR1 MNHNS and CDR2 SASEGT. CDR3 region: CASSGDRGFSYNEQFF. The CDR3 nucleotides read TGTGCCAGCAGTGGAGACAGGGGCTTTTCCTACAATGAGCAGTTCTTC.

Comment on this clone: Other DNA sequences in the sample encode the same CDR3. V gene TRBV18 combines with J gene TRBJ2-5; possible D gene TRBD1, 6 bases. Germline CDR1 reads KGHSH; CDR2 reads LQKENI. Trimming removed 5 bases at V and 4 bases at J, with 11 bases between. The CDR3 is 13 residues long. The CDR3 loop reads CASSLGQGETQYF. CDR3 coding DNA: TGTGCCAGCTCATTGGGACAAGGAGAGACCCAGTACTTC.

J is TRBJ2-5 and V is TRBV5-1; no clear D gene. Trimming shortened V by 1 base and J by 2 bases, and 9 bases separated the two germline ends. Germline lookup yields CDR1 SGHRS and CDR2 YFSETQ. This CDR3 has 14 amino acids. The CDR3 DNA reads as TGCGCCAGCAGCTTGATGTCTGGACAAGAGACCCAGTACTTC. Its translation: CASSLMSGQETQYF.

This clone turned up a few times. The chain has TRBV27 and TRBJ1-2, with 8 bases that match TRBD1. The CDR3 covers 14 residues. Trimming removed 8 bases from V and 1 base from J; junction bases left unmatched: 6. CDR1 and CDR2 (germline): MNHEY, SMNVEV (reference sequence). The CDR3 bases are TGTGCCAGCGGCTGGACAGGGAGTAACTATGGCTACACCTTC. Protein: CASGWTGSNYGYTF.

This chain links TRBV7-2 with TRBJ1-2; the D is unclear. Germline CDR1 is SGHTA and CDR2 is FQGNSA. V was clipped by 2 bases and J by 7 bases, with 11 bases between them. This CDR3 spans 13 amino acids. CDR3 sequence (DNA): TGTGCCAGCAGCTTAAAGGGTCTCAGTGGCTACACCTTC. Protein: CASSLKGLSGYTF. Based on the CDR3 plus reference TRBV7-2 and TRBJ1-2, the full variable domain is GAGVSQSPSNKVTEKGKDVELRCDPISGHTALYWYRQSLGQGLEFLIYFQGNSAPDKSGLPSDRFSAERTGGSVSTLTIQRTQQEDSAVYLCASSLKGLSGYTFGSGTRLTVV.

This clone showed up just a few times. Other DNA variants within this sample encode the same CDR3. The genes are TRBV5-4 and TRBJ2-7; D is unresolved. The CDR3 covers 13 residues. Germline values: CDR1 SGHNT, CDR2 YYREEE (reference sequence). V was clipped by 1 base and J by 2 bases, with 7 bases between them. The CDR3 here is CASSLQGTYEQYF. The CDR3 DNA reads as TGTGCCAGCAGCTTGCAAGGCACCTACGAGCAGTACTTC.

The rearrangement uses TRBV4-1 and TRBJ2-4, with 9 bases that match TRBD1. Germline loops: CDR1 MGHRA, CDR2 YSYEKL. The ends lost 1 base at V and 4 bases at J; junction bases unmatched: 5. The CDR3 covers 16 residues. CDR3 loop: CASSQVMTGGKNIQYF. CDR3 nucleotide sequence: TGCGCCAGCAGCCAAGTAATGACAGGGGGTAAAAACATTCAGTACTTC.